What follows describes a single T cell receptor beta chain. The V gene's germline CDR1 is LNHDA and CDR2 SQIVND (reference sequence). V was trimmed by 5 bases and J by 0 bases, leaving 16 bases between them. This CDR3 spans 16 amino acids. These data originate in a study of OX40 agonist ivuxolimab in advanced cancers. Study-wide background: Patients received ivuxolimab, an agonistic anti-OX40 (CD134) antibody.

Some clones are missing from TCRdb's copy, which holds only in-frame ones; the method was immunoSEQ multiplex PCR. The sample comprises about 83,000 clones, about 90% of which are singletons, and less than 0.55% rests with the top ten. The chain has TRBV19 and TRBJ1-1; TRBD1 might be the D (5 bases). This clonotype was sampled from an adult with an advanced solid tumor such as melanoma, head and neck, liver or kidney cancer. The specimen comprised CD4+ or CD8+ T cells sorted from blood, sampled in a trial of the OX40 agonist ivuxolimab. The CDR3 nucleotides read TGTGCCAGTAGTCCCCCGTATAGGGGATTGAACACTGAAGCTTTCTTT. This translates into CASSPPYRGLNTEAFF.